This T cell receptor (beta chain) is drawn from a study of beta chain features in type 1 diabetes. As for the study in general: The patients were much like the healthy donors in age, gender and cell yields. Study results and caveats: The study found that naive, central memory and Treg TCRB repertoires appeared more similar in patients than in healthy donors. The study found fewer insertions and more deletions at VDJ junctions in type 1 diabetes patients. The study found moderately but significantly shorter TCRB CDR3s in all four CD4+ subsets of Type 1 diabetes patients.

The isolated RNA, all of it, was reverse transcribed, so expressed TCRB transcripts were what got sequenced. Sequencing was performed with immunoSEQ multiplex PCR; in TCRdb, only in-frame clones are kept and a portion is missing. Counted here are more than 250,000 clones, roughly an eighth occurring once; the ten biggest clones make up around 0.016%. In regard to this clone: Its target is not known.

Germline V lookup: CDR1 MNHEY, CDR2 SMNVEV (reference sequence). This CDR3 has 14 residues. Losses at the gene ends were 5 bases for V and 5 bases for J; bases not matched to a gene: 4. This rearrangement joins TRBV27 to TRBJ2-3; TRBD2 matches at 10 bases. The clonotype originates from a man aged 25 to 40 with type 1 diabetes. Sequencing input: naive CD4+ T cells from blood. CDR3 sequence (DNA): TGTGCCAGCAGTAAGCGGGAGGGAAGAGATACGCAGTATTTT. This gives the protein CASSKREGRDTQYF.